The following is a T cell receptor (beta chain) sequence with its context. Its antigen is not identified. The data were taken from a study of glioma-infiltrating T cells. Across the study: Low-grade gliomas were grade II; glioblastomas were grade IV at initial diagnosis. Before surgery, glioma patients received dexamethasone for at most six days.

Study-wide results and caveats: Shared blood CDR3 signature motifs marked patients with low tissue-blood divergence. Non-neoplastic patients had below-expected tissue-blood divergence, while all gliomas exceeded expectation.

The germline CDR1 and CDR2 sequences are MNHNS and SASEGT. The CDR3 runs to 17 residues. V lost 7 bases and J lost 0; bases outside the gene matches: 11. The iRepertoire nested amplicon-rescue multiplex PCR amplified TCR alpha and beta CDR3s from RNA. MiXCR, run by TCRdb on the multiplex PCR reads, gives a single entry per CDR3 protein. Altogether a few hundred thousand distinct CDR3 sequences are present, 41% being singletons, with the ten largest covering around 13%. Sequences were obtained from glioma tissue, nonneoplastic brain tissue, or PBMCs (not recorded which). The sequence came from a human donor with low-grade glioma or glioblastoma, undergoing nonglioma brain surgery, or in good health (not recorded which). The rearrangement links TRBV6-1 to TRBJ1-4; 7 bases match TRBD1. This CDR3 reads CASKIRDRTATNEKLFF. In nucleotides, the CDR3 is TGTGCCAGCAAAATCCGGGACAGAACCGCAACTAATGAAAAACTGTTTTTT.